The source of this T cell receptor beta chain is a study of blood T cell repertoires in COVID-19. At the level of the study: The cDNA or gDNA used as material had been derived from T cells, B-cell-depleted T cells, or PBMCs.

Participants, about 18 to 90 years old, spanned 25 or so US areas. Recovered Cohort 3 donors showed two negative PCRs, clearance, or symptom resolution. CDR3 length: 14 residues. Unmatched junction bases numbered 10, after V lost 7 bases and J lost 7 bases. CDR1 is SNHLY, CDR2 FYNNEI, per germline. In the study's own analysis: Cell counts per sample came from amplifying reference gene primers. TCRdb's table, derived via immunoSEQ multiplex PCR, lists solely in-frame clones and lacks some. V and J calls and clone size are as listed in that table; D and trimming were resolved from the DNA. This sample yields some 170,000 clones, of which more than 65% are seen a single time; about 15% belongs to the top ten.

The material sequenced was PBMCs or T cells enriched from blood (not recorded which). This receptor was obtained from a man over 45 who had recovered from COVID-19. J is TRBJ1-2 and V is TRBV2, with 9 bases that match TRBD1. In nucleotides, the CDR3 is TGTGCCAGCACCCGACAGGGGGGGCAGGGTGGCTACACCTTC. Its translation is CASTRQGGQGGYTF.